This T cell receptor beta chain was recovered during a study of T-cell memory formation after mild COVID-19. The wider study: TCR clusters were largely donor specific. Overall study results and limits: Later expanders leaned CD4+, whereas day 15 to 85 contracting clones were balanced CD4/CD8. CD4+ contracting clones lay mainly in CM and EM, CD8+ ones in EMRA.

This clonotype was detected only once. The target antigen is unknown. MiXCR, run by TCRdb on the 5' RACE reads, gives a single entry per CDR3 protein. The sample shows just over 150,000 distinct CDR3 sequences, roughly 30% of them seen only once. Trimming stripped 2 bases from V and 1 base from J, with 6 bases between. In germline, CDR1 is KGHSH, CDR2 LQKENI. The length of the CDR3 is 13 residues. Sequencing input: PBMCs or a T cell subset sorted from them (not recorded which). V is TRBV18 and J is TRBJ2-7, with unresolved D. This TCR was recovered from an adult woman who had mild COVID-19 (a few samples of this study predate the infection). Cell type and time point are not known. As DNA, the CDR3 is TGTGCCAGCTCACCAAGGCCTTCCTACGAGCAGTACTTC. Translating gives CASSPRPSYEQYF.